The rows below give T cell receptor beta chains drawn from one sample of a study of shared clonotypes between healthy human individuals. Sequencing was performed with immunoSEQ multiplex PCR; in TCRdb, only in-frame clones are kept and a portion is missing. The sample lists under 1 million clones, about 91% occurring once. Material: naive CD8+ T cells sorted from blood. Receptors originate from a young man in good health. The CDR3 runs from the conserved cysteine through the conserved F or W. The D gene is left open where the match is weak. Size tells how often a clone was seen (once, few, many) or the class of an expanded clone, and some rows leave it out.

v_call: TRBV29-1
d_call: .
clone_size: .
j_call: TRBJ2-6
cdr3_nt: TGCAGCGGTAGGACAGTAGGGGAATCTGGGGCCAACGTCCTGACTTTC
cdr3_aa: CSGRTVGESGANVLTF

v_call: TRBV2
d_call: TRBD2
clone_size: once
j_call: TRBJ2-1
cdr3_nt: TGTGCCAGCCCTAGACTAGCGGACTACAATGAGCAGTTCTTC
cdr3_aa: CASPRLADYNEQFF

v_call: TRBV7-6
d_call: TRBD1
clone_size: .
j_call: TRBJ1-2
cdr3_nt: TGTGCCAGCAGCCCAGAACCTACGGGACAGGCTTCGAACTATGGCTACACCTTC
cdr3_aa: CASSPEPTGQASNYGYTF

v_call: TRBV9
d_call: .
clone_size: .
j_call: TRBJ1-5
cdr3_nt: TGTGCCAGCAGCGCGTACGGGCTGGGGCAGCCCCAGCATTTT
cdr3_aa: CASSAYGLGQPQHF

v_call: TRBV4-1
d_call: TRBD2
clone_size: .
j_call: TRBJ2-1
cdr3_nt: TGCGCCAGCAGCCAAGATCCGGGACTAGGAACAGATGAGCAGTTCTTC
cdr3_aa: CASSQDPGLGTDEQFF

v_call: TRBV7-9
d_call: .
clone_size: .
j_call: TRBJ2-1
cdr3_nt: TGTGCCAGCAGCCCCCCCGGACAAGGGGGTGAGATATCGGGTGAGCAGTTCTTC
cdr3_aa: CASSPPGQGGEISGEQFF

v_call: TRBV11-2
d_call: .
clone_size: .
j_call: TRBJ2-3
cdr3_nt: TGTGCCAGCAGCTTATCAGACAGACCCAGGGCAGATACGCAGTATTTT
cdr3_aa: CASSLSDRPRADTQYF

v_call: TRBV6-4
d_call: .
clone_size: few
j_call: TRBJ2-1
cdr3_nt: TGTGCCAGCAGTGAAACGAATATTAGGTCCTACAATGAGCAGTTCTTC
cdr3_aa: CASSETNIRSYNEQFF

v_call: TRBV27
d_call: .
clone_size: .
j_call: TRBJ2-7
cdr3_nt: TGTGCCAGCAGTTTTACCTTCGGGGCTCGTTACGAGCAGTACTTC
cdr3_aa: CASSFTFGARYEQYF

v_call: TRBV30
d_call: TRBD1
clone_size: .
j_call: TRBJ2-2
cdr3_nt: TGTGCCTCGGATCCGACAGGGGTTACGTCCACCGGGGAGCTGTTTTTT
cdr3_aa: CASDPTGVTSTGELFF

v_call: TRBV5-1
d_call: TRBD2
clone_size: .
j_call: TRBJ2-3
cdr3_nt: TGCGCCAGCAGTCAACCGTGGCGGGAGGGAAGCACAGATACGCAGTATTTT
cdr3_aa: CASSQPWREGSTDTQYF

v_call: TRBV7-6
d_call: .
clone_size: once
j_call: TRBJ2-3
cdr3_nt: TGTGCCAGCAGCTTAGGTTTTGAGGGAGTTGCGGTTGAGACGCAGTATTTT
cdr3_aa: CASSLGFEGVAVETQYF

v_call: TRBV4-1
d_call: .
clone_size: .
j_call: TRBJ1-5
cdr3_nt: TGCGCCAGCAGCCAAGATTCTGGGGGCGGCAATCAGCCCCAGCATTTT
cdr3_aa: CASSQDSGGGNQPQHF

v_call: TRBV2
d_call: TRBD2
clone_size: .
j_call: TRBJ2-1
cdr3_nt: TGTGCCAGTAATAGCGGGATATCCTACAATGAGCAGTTCTTC
cdr3_aa: CASNSGISYNEQFF

v_call: TRBV29-1
d_call: .
clone_size: .
j_call: TRBJ1-1
cdr3_nt: TGCAGCGTTGAATCGAGGGTAGGGGCTTTCTTT
cdr3_aa: CSVESRVGAFF

v_call: TRBV10-3
d_call: TRBD1
clone_size: .
j_call: TRBJ2-1
cdr3_nt: TGTGCCATCAGTGAGTCGCCCGGGACAGGGGACAATGAGCAGTTCTTC
cdr3_aa: CAISESPGTGDNEQFF

v_call: TRBV2
d_call: .
clone_size: .
j_call: TRBJ2-4
cdr3_nt: TGTGCCAGCAGTGTCGGGGGAGAGGGCAAAAACATTCAGTACTTC
cdr3_aa: CASSVGGEGKNIQYF

v_call: TRBV28
d_call: TRBD1
clone_size: .
j_call: TRBJ1-5
cdr3_nt: TGTGCCAGCAGGTCCGGGACAGGGGGCATTCAGCCCCAGCATTTT
cdr3_aa: CASRSGTGGIQPQHF

v_call: TRBV27
d_call: TRBD1
clone_size: .
j_call: TRBJ2-2
cdr3_nt: TGTGCCAGCAGCCGACAGGGCGGCACCGGGGAGCTGTTTTTT
cdr3_aa: CASSRQGGTGELFF

v_call: TRBV7-9
d_call: .
clone_size: .
j_call: TRBJ2-7
cdr3_nt: TGTGCCAGCAGCCAGGCGTCCTCCTACGAGCAGTACTTC
cdr3_aa: CASSQASSYEQYF

v_call: TRBV5-1
d_call: TRBD2
clone_size: .
j_call: TRBJ2-1
cdr3_nt: TGCGCCAGCAGCTTGGTAGTACTAGCGGATTACAATGAGCAGTTCTTC
cdr3_aa: CASSLVVLADYNEQFF

v_call: TRBV28
d_call: TRBD1
clone_size: .
j_call: TRBJ2-1
cdr3_nt: TGTGCCAGCATAATAGGACAGGGAAATTGGAATGAGCAGTTCTTC
cdr3_aa: CASIIGQGNWNEQFF

v_call: TRBV21-1
d_call: .
clone_size: .
j_call: TRBJ1-1
cdr3_nt: TGTGCCAGCAGCACCACAGGGAAGCGGGTGAACACTGAAGCTTTCTTT
cdr3_aa: CASSTTGKRVNTEAFF

v_call: TRBV27
d_call: TRBD1
clone_size: .
j_call: TRBJ1-5
cdr3_nt: TGTGCCAGCAGTTTAACAGGGGGCAATCAGCCCCAGCATTTT
cdr3_aa: CASSLTGGNQPQHF

v_call: TRBV5-6
d_call: TRBD2
clone_size: .
j_call: TRBJ2-7
cdr3_nt: TGTGCCAGCAGCTTACGCCCTGTCGGGAGGAGAGTGGCCTACGAGCAGTACTTC
cdr3_aa: CASSLRPVGRRVAYEQYF

v_call: TRBV28
d_call: .
clone_size: .
j_call: TRBJ2-2
cdr3_nt: TGTGCCAGCAACTTACTCAGGGAGAACACCGGGGAGCTGTTTTTT
cdr3_aa: CASNLLRENTGELFF

v_call: TRBV7-9
d_call: .
clone_size: .
j_call: TRBJ2-7
cdr3_nt: TGTGCCAGCAGCCCCCCGGACTCCTCCTACGAGCAGTACTTC
cdr3_aa: CASSPPDSSYEQYF

v_call: TRBV19
d_call: .
clone_size: .
j_call: TRBJ2-5
cdr3_nt: TGTGCCGTAAGCCCCCCGCACGAATGGGTTCAAGAGACCCAGTACTTC
cdr3_aa: CAVSPPHEWVQETQYF

v_call: TRBV7-8
d_call: .
clone_size: .
j_call: TRBJ2-1
cdr3_nt: TGTGCCATAACTAGCTTCTCCTACAATGAGCAGTTCTTC
cdr3_aa: CAITSFSYNEQFF

v_call: TRBV7-9
d_call: .
clone_size: once
j_call: TRBJ2-7
cdr3_nt: TGTGCCAGCAGCTTGGGGGTCGGGAGTGTCGGGGAGCAGTACTTC
cdr3_aa: CASSLGVGSVGEQYF

v_call: TRBV28
d_call: .
clone_size: once
j_call: TRBJ1-1
cdr3_nt: TGTGCCAGCAGCCAGATGAACACTGAAGCTTTCTTT
cdr3_aa: CASSQMNTEAFF

v_call: TRBV27
d_call: TRBD2
clone_size: .
j_call: TRBJ2-7
cdr3_nt: TGTGCCAGCAGCCCTGGGACTAGCGGGATGGTTTACGAGCAGTACTTC
cdr3_aa: CASSPGTSGMVYEQYF

v_call: TRBV29-1
d_call: .
clone_size: .
j_call: TRBJ2-5
cdr3_nt: TGCAGCGTTGAAGATTTCGGGACACAAGAGACCCAGTACTTC
cdr3_aa: CSVEDFGTQETQYF

v_call: TRBV27
d_call: .
clone_size: .
j_call: TRBJ1-1
cdr3_nt: TGTGCCAGCAGTTTAGTTTTCGGGGAAGAAGCTTTCTTT
cdr3_aa: CASSLVFGEEAFF

v_call: TRBV6-1
d_call: TRBD1
clone_size: .
j_call: TRBJ1-3
cdr3_nt: TGTGCCAGTACAGGGGAGGCGGACACCATATATTTT
cdr3_aa: CASTGEADTIYF

v_call: TRBV29-1
d_call: .
clone_size: .
j_call: TRBJ2-7
cdr3_nt: TGCAGCGTTGAAGTTCTCTCCACAGGGCTCTCCTACGAGCAGTACTTC
cdr3_aa: CSVEVLSTGLSYEQYF

v_call: TRBV7-9
d_call: .
clone_size: .
j_call: TRBJ2-1
cdr3_nt: TGTGCCAGCTCCGAGAGCTCCTACAATGAGCAGTTCTTC
cdr3_aa: CASSESSYNEQFF

v_call: TRBV7-6
d_call: .
clone_size: .
j_call: TRBJ2-5
cdr3_nt: TGTGCCAGCAGCTTTCCCGTGGAGCGTCCCCAAGAGACCCAGTACTTC
cdr3_aa: CASSFPVERPQETQYF

v_call: TRBV7-9
d_call: .
clone_size: .
j_call: TRBJ2-7
cdr3_nt: TGTGCCAGCAGCTTAGTCGGAGGTCGGGGGCTAGCGGAAGAGCAGTACTTC
cdr3_aa: CASSLVGGRGLAEEQYF

v_call: TRBV9
d_call: .
clone_size: .
j_call: TRBJ1-2
cdr3_nt: TGTGCCAGCAGCGTAGAATCACGGAACTATGGCTACACCTTC
cdr3_aa: CASSVESRNYGYTF

v_call: TRBV28
d_call: .
clone_size: .
j_call: TRBJ2-5
cdr3_nt: TGTGCCAGCAGTCCGTGGGGACGGAGCGGACAAGAGACCCAGTACTTC
cdr3_aa: CASSPWGRSGQETQYF

v_call: TRBV6-6
d_call: TRBD2
clone_size: .
j_call: TRBJ2-7
cdr3_nt: TGTGCCAGCAGTTACGGGGGACTAGCGGTGAACGAGCAGTACTTC
cdr3_aa: CASSYGGLAVNEQYF

v_call: TRBV12-1
d_call: .
clone_size: .
j_call: TRBJ2-3
cdr3_nt: TGTGCCAGCAGCTCACACAGGGGTCCTAGCACAGATACGCAGTATTTT
cdr3_aa: CASSSHRGPSTDTQYF

v_call: TRBV5-4
d_call: .
clone_size: .
j_call: TRBJ1-1
cdr3_nt: TGTGCCAGCAGCTTATTTGCCATGAACACTGAAGCTTTCTTT
cdr3_aa: CASSLFAMNTEAFF

v_call: TRBV7-9
d_call: .
clone_size: once
j_call: TRBJ2-3
cdr3_nt: TGTGCCAGCGGACCTACCGGACCGGTGCACACAGATACGCAGTATTTT
cdr3_aa: CASGPTGPVHTDTQYF

v_call: TRBV6-1
d_call: TRBD2
clone_size: .
j_call: TRBJ2-1
cdr3_nt: TGTGCCAGCAGTGAAGGGTGGACGGGACTAGCGGGAGGCTCCTACAATGAGCAGTTCTTC
cdr3_aa: CASSEGWTGLAGGSYNEQFF